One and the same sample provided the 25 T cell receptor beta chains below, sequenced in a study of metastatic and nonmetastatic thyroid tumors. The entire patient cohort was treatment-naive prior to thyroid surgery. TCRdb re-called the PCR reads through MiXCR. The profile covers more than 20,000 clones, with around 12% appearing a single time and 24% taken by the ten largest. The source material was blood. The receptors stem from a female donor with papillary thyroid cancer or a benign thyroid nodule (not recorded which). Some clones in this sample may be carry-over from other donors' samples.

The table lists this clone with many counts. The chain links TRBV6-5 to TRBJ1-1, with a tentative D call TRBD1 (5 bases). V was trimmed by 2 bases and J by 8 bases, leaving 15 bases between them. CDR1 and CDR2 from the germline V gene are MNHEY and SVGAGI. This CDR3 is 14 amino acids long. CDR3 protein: CASSYGGGRSEAFF. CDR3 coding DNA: TGTGCCAGCAGTTACGGTGGGGGAAGATCCGAAGCTTTCTTT.

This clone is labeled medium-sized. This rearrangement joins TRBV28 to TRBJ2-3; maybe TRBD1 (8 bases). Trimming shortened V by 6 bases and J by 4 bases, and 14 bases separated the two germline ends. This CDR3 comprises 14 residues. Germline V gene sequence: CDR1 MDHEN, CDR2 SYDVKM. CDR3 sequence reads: CASRDREGADTQYF. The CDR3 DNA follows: TGTGCCAGCAGGGACAGGGAGGGGGCAGATACGCAGTATTTT.

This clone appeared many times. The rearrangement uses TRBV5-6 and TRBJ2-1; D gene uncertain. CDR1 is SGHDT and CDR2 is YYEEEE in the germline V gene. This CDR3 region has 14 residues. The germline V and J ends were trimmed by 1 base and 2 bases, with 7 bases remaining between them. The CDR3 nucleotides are TGTGCCAGCAGCTTGACGACAACCTACAATGAGCAGTTCTTC. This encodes CASSLTTTYNEQFF.

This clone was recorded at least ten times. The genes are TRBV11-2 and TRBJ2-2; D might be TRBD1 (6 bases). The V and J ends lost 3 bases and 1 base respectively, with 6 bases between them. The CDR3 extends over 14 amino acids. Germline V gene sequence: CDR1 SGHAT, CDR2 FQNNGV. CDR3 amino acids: CASSLGQNTGELFF. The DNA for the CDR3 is TGTGCCAGCAGCTTGGGACAGAACACCGGGGAGCTGTTTTTT.

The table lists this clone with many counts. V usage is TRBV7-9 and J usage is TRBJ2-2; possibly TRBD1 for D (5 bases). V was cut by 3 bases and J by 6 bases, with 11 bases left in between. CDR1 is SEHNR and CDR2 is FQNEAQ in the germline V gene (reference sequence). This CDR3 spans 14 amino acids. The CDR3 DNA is TGTGCCAGCAGCTTGAGTCAGGGATCCGGGGAGCTGTTTTTT. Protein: CASSLSQGSGELFF.

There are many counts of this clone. Written as DNA, the CDR3 is TGCGCCAGCAGCCTAACGCCTCTCGAGCAGTACTTC. This encodes CASSLTPLEQYF. The chain is built from TRBV5-1 and TRBJ2-7; no firm D call. Germline V gene data show CDR1 as SGHRS and CDR2 as YFSETQ. This CDR3 is 12 amino acids long. Trimming stripped 4 bases from V and 6 bases from J, with 11 bases between.

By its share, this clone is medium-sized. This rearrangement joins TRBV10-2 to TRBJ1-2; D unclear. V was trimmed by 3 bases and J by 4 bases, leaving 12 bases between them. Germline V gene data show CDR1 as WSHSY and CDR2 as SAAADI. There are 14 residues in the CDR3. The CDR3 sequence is CASSDRGAIYGYTF. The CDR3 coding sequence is TGCGCCAGCAGTGATCGCGGCGCGATCTATGGCTACACCTTC.

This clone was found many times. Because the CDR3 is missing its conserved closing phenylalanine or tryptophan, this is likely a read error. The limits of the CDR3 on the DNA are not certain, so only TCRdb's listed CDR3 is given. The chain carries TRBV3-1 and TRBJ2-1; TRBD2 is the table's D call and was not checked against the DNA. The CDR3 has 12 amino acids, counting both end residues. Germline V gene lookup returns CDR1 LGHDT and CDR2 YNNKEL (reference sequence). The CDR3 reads CASSQEGRRAKL.

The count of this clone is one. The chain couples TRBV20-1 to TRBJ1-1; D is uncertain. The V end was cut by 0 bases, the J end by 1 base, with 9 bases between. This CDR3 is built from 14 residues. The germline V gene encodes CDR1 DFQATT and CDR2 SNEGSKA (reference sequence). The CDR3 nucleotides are TGCAGTGCTAGAGATCCGGGCTGGAACACTGAAGCTTTCTTT. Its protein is CSARDPGWNTEAFF.

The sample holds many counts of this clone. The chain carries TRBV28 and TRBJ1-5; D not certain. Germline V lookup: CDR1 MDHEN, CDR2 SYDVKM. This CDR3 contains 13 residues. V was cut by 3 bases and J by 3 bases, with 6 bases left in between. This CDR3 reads CASSFWHNQPQHF. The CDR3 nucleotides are TGTGCCAGCAGTTTTTGGCACAATCAGCCCCAGCATTTT.

CDR3 in amino acids: CASSSDVLATATEAFF. CDR3 coding DNA: TGTGCCAGCAGTTCAGATGTGTTGGCAACTGCCACTGAAGCTTTCTTT. The rearrangement links TRBV28 to TRBJ1-1; D gene uncertain. CDR3 length: 16 residues. V lost 4 bases and J lost 4, with 19 bases in between. Germline V gene lookup returns CDR1 MDHEN and CDR2 SYDVKM.

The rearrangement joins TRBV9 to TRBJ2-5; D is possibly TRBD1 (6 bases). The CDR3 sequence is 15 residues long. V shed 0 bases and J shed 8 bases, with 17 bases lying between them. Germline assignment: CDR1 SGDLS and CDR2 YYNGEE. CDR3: CASSVGTASRETQYF. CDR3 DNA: TGTGCCAGCAGCGTAGGGACAGCATCAAGAGAAACCCAGTACTTC. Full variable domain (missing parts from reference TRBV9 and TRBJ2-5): DSGVTQTPKHLITATGQRVTLRCSPRSGDLSVYWYQQSLDQGLQFLIQYYNGEERAKGNILERFSAQQFPDLHSELNLSSLELGDSALYFCASSVGTASRETQYFGPGTRLLVL.

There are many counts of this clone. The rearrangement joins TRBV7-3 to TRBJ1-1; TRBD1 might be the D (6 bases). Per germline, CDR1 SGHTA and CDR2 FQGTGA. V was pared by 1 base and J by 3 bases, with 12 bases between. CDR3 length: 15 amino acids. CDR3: CASSLNGRGDTEAFF. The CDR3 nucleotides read TGTGCCAGCAGCTTAAACGGAAGGGGGGACACTGAAGCTTTCTTT.

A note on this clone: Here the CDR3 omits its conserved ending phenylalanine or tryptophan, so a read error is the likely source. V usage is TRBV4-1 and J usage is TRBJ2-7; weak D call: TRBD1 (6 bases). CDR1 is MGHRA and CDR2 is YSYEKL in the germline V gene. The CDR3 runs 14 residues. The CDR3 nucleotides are TGCGCCAACAGCCAGACAAGGGGGATTGGCGAGCAGTACCTC. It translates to CANSQTRGIGEQYL.

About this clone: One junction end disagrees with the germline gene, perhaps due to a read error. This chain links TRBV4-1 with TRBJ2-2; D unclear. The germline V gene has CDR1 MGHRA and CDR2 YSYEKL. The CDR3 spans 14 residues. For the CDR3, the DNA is TGCGCCATCAGCCAGCCTCTCAGTCGGGCGGAGCTGTTTTTT. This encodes CAISQPLSRAELFF.

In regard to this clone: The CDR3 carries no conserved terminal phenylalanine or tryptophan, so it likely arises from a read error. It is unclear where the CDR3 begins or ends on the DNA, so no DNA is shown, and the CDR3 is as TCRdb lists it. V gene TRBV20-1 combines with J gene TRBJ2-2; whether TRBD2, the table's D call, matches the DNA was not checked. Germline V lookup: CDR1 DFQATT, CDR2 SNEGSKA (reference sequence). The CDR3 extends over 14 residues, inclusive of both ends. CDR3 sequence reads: CSAGTPLNTGEQFI.

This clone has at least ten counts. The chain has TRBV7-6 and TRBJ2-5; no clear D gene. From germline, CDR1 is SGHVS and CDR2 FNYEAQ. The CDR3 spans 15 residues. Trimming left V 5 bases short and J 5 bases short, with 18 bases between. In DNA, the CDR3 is TGTGCCAGCAGCGCAGGTCATGGACCGTATGAGACCCAGTACTTC. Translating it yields CASSAGHGPYETQYF.

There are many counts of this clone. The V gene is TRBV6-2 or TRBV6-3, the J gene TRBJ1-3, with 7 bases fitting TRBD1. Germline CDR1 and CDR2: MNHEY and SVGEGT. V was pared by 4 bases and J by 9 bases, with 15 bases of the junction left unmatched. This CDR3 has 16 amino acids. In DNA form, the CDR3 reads TGTGCCAGCAGTTGGGACAGCCCCCGGAGCGGTTCCACCATATATTTT. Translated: CASSWDSPRSGSTIYF.

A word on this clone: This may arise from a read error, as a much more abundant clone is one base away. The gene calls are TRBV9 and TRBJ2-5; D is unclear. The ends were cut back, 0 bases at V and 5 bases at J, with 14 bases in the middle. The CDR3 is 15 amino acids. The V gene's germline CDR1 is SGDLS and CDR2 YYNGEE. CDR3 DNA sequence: TGTGCCAGCAGCGTAGCCCCATTGATGGCGGAGACCCAGTACTTC. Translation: CASSVAPLMAETQYF.

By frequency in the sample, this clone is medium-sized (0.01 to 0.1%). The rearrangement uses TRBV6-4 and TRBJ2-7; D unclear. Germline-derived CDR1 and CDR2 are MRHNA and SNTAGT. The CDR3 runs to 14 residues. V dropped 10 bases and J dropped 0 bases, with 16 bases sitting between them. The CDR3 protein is CANRASDASYEQYF. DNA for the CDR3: TGTGCCAACCGGGCTTCGGACGCCTCCTACGAGCAGTACTTC.

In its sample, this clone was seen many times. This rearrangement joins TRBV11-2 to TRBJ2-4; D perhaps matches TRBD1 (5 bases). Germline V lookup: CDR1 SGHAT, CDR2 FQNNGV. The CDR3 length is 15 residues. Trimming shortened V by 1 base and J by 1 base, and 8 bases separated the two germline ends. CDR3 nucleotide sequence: TGTGCCAGCAGCTTAGCGGCAGGGGCCAAAAACATTCAGTACTTC. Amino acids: CASSLAAGAKNIQYF.

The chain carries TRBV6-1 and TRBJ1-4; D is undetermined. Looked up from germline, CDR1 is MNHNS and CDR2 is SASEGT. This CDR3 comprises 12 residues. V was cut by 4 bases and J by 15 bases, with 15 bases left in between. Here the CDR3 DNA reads TGTGCCAGCAGTGTTCCCTGGTTGCAGGTGTTTTTT. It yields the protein CASSVPWLQVFF.

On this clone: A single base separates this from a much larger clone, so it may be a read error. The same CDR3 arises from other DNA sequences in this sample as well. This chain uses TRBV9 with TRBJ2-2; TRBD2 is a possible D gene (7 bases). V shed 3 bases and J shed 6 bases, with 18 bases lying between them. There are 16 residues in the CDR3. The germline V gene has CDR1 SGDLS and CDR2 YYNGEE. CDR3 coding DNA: TGTGCCAGCAGCGGGCGGGGGCCCGCAAGGGCCGGGGAGCTGTTTTTT. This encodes CASSGRGPARAGELFF.

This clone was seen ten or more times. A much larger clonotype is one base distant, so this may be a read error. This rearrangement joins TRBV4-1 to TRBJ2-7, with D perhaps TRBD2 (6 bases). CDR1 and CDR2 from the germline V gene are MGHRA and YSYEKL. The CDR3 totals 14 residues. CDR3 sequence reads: CARSQPWRANEQYF. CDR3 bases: TGCGCCCGCAGCCAACCGTGGAGGGCCAACGAGCAGTACTTC.

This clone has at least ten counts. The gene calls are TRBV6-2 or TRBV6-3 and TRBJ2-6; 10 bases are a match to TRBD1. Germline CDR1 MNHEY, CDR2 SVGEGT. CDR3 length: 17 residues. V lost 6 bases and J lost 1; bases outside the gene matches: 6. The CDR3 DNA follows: TGTGCCAGCAGGCTCGGGACAGGGGCGTCTGGGGCCAACGTCCTGACTTTC. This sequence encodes CASRLGTGASGANVLTF.